The rows below give T cell receptor beta chains drawn from one sample of a study of blood T cells in healthy people across ages. TCRdb fed the 5' RACE reads into MiXCR, producing one record per CDR3 protein. The data contain over 550,000 distinct CDR3 sequences, about 30% of them singletons. Sample: blood. The receptors derive from an elderly woman in good health. Each CDR3 is given with its conserved first and last residue. The D gene is left open where the match is weak.

V	J	D	CDR3
TRBV14	TRBJ2-1	NA	CASSHRDGLMYNEQFF
TRBV5-1	TRBJ2-3	NA	CASSFFQITDTQYF
TRBV10-2	TRBJ1-1	TRBD1	CASTRDRGSEAFF
TRBV20-1	TRBJ2-1	NA	CSAAKRISYNEQFF
TRBV4-1	TRBJ2-1	NA	CASSQTRVTEQFF
TRBV6-5	TRBJ2-3	NA	CASSERDWNTDTQYF
TRBV2	TRBJ1-2	NA	CAKRGGVYGYTF
TRBV12-3/TRBV12-4	TRBJ2-3	TRBD1	CASSHRGLSTDAQYF
TRBV7-2	TRBJ1-4	TRBD1	CASSSTGGLNEKLFF
TRBV9	TRBJ1-1	NA	CASSPRGGSGTEAFF
TRBV2	TRBJ2-7	NA	CASSQVRSYEQYF
TRBV7-3	TRBJ2-5	TRBD2	CASSLRRGDQETQYF
TRBV12-3/TRBV12-4	TRBJ1-5	TRBD1	CASSWTGDNQPQHF
TRBV20-1	TRBJ1-5	TRBD1	CSAEDAGQGLQPQHF
TRBV4-1	TRBJ2-3	TRBD2	CASSPAGLAGGYTDTQYF
TRBV6-1	TRBJ2-7	TRBD2	CASSHTSGLGGEQYF
TRBV5-1	TRBJ1-6	NA	CASRPVDGPWSPLHF
TRBV19	TRBJ2-1	NA	CASSIPYREGRNEQFF
TRBV20-1	TRBJ1-2	NA	CSASPSQGRNYGYTF
TRBV11-3	TRBJ2-4	NA	CASSAGEAKNIQYF
TRBV28	TRBJ2-3	TRBD2	CASSSRGGTDTQYF
TRBV6-5	TRBJ2-7	NA	CASSEQRGGGVPEQYF
TRBV5-6	TRBJ2-1	NA	CASSLVVTDHYNEQFF
TRBV2	TRBJ1-6	NA	CASSGGAGSYNSPLHF
TRBV11-2	TRBJ2-6	NA	CASSPGLSGANVLTF
TRBV30	TRBJ2-3	NA	CAWTMGRPFGIDTQYF
TRBV12-3/TRBV12-4	TRBJ1-1	NA	CASSFGALNTEAFF
TRBV7-2	TRBJ2-3	NA	CASSSTTRSSQYF
TRBV7-9	TRBJ1-2	NA	CVSSLEGGTSYTF
TRBV20-1	TRBJ1-1	NA	CSAERGTATEAFF
TRBV7-8	TRBJ1-4	TRBD1	CASSRGQGLEKLFF
TRBV15	TRBJ2-3	TRBD1	CATSRIKGGQTPAQYF
TRBV9	TRBJ2-1	TRBD1	CASSPRTGEDEQFF
TRBV7-9	TRBJ2-7	TRBD2	CASNGGGRFYEQYF
TRBV7-2	TRBJ1-6	NA	CASSLGRYNSPLHF
TRBV7-8	TRBJ2-1	TRBD2	CASSSGTSGGVYNEQFF
TRBV28	TRBJ1-4	NA	CASSRVGGNGQLFF
TRBV2	TRBJ1-2	NA	CASSDGRDINGYTF
TRBV12-3/TRBV12-4	TRBJ1-3	NA	CASSLAGGNTIYF
TRBV7-8	TRBJ2-7	NA	CASSLAGGLSSYEQYF
TRBV6-5	NA	TRBD1	CASSLQGAIYEQYF
TRBV15	TRBJ2-5	NA	CATSREDGGYNEQYF
TRBV10-3	TRBJ2-1	TRBD1	CAIRGTEYNEQFF
TRBV27	TRBJ2-5	NA	CASSFWAAGEETQYF
TRBV27	TRBJ2-6	NA	CASSSTSSGANVLTF
TRBV6-1	TRBJ1-4	NA	CASSERGRVNEKLFF
TRBV11-2	TRBJ2-7	NA	CASSPGGQQYF
TRBV5-1	TRBJ2-4	NA	CASSPDSLNIQYF
TRBV7-2	TRBJ2-3	NA	CASSLGFTDQYF
TRBV20-1	TRBJ2-1	NA	CSARAPLGSNEQFF
TRBV20-1	NA	TRBD2	CSARVSSGRDYEQYF
TRBV7-2	TRBJ1-5	TRBD1	CASSLAGQGQPQHF
TRBV20-1	NA	NA	CSARDQGIYEQYF
TRBV3-1	TRBJ1-5	TRBD1	CASSQGSDRVQPQHF
TRBV30	TRBJ2-7	NA	CAWRVRALSYEQYF
TRBV5-1	TRBJ1-5	NA	CASSPEGDQPQHF
TRBV12-3/TRBV12-4	TRBJ2-3	NA	CASNWGDTDMQYF
TRBV3-1	TRBJ1-2	NA	CASMGTANYGYTF
TRBV7-2	TRBJ2-7	NA	CASSAGPFYEQYF